There are many counts of the clone carrying this T cell receptor (beta chain). The antigen is unknown. Unfractionated whole blood yielded the extracted total RNA. The length of the CDR3 is 14 residues. Germline CDR1 SGHTA, CDR2 FQGNSA. V was clipped by 9 bases and J by 5 bases, with 16 bases between them. Library preparation tagged each individual cDNA molecule with a unique molecular identifier. Per the study methods: From 23,224 to 690,600 TCRs were found per sample, with a median of approximately 96,000. One entry per CDR3 protein results from TCRdb running MiXCR on the 5' RACE reads. TCRdb's processing, not the authors', yielded these V and J calls. There are 81,000 or so distinct CDR3 sequences in the sample; 6% to 8.5% occur only once, and approximately 2.3% lies in the top ten. The data derive from a study of human T cells and chemical hapten exposure. About the study: Per-sample TCR yield variation was attributed mainly to small pooled library volume differences. Study-wide findings and caveats: TCRs above 1 in 1000 frequency stayed constant with DPC sensitization.

The clonotype comes from a male donor in good health. V gene TRBV7-2 combines with J gene TRBJ2-2; the D is unclear. In DNA, the CDR3 is TGTGCCAGTCGGAAGGGTGACCGGACCGGGGAGCTGTTTTTT. Translating gives CASRKGDRTGELFF.